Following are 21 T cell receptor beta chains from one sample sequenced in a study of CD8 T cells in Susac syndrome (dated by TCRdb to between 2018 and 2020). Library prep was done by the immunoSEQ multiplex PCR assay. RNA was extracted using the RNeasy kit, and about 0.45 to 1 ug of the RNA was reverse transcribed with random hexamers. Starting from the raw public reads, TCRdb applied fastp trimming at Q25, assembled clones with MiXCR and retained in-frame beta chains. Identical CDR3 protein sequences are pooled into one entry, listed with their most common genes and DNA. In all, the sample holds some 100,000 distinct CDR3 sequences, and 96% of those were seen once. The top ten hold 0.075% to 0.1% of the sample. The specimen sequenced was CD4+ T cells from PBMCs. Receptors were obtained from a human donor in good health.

CDR3 DNA sequence: TGTGCCAGCAGTTTCCGACAGGGAGTGGAGTTTCGAGAGGGCACTGAAGCTTTCTTT. This gives the protein CASSFRQGVEFREGTEAFF. The chain recombines TRBV27 with TRBJ1-1, with 7 nucleotides matching TRBD1. Germline V lookup: CDR1 MNHEY, CDR2 SMNVEV (reference sequence). CDR3 length: 19 amino acids. V trimming: 3 bases; J trimming: 4 bases; junction bases outside the gene matches: 20.

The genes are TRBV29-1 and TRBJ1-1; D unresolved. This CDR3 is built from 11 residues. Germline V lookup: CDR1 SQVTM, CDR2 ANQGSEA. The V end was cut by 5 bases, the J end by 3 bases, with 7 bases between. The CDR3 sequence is CSVIRDTEAFF. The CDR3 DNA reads TGCAGCGTTATTCGGGACACTGAAGCTTTCTTT.

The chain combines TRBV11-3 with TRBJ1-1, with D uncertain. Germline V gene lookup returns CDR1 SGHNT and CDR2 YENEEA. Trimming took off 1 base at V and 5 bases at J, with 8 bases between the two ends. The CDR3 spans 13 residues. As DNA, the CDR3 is TGTGCCAGCAGCTTAGGAAGAGTAACTGAAGCTTTCTTT. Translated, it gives CASSLGRVTEAFF.

Here the CDR3 reads CASSLDGGAVDTQYF. CDR3 coding DNA: TGCGCCAGCAGCTTGGATGGCGGAGCTGTTGATACGCAGTATTTT. V and J are TRBV5-1 and TRBJ2-3; D remains unclear. V was cut by 0 bases and J by 6 bases, with 14 bases left in between. CDR1 and CDR2 from the germline V gene are SGHRS and YFSETQ. The CDR3 totals 15 residues.

CDR3 protein: CSASRVSGRYTF. The CDR3 nucleotides read TGCAGTGCTAGCCGGGTTTCAGGGCGTTACACCTTC. The chain is built from TRBV20-1 and TRBJ1-2, with a possible D match to TRBD1 (5 bases). The germline CDR1 and CDR2 sequences are DFQATT and SNEGSKA (reference sequence). Deletions cut 3 bases from V and 11 bases from J, with 16 bases between. The CDR3 extends over 12 amino acids.

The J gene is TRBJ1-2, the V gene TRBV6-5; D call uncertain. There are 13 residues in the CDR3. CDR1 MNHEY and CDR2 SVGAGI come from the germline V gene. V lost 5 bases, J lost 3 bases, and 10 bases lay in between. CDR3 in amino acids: CASSRTPDYGYTF. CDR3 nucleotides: TGTGCCAGCAGTCGGACCCCGGACTATGGCTACACCTTC.

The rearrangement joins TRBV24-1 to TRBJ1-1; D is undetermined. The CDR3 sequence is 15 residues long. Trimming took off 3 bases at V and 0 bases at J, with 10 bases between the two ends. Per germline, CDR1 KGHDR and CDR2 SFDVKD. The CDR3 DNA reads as TGTGCCACCAGTGATGGTCGAGGGATGAACACTGAAGCTTTCTTT. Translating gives CATSDGRGMNTEAFF.

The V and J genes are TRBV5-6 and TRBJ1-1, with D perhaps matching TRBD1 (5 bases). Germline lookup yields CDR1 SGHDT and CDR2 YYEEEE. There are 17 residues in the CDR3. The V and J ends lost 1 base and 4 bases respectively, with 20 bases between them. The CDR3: CASSLQDLGGWGTEAFF. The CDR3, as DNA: TGTGCCAGCAGCTTGCAAGATCTGGGGGGATGGGGCACTGAAGCTTTCTTT.

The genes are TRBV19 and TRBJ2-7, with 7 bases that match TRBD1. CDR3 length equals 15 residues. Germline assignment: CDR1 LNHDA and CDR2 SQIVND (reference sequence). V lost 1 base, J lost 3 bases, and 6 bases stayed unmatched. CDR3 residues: CASSIATGTDYEQYF. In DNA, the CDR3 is TGTGCCAGTAGTATAGCCACCGGGACAGACTACGAGCAGTACTTC.

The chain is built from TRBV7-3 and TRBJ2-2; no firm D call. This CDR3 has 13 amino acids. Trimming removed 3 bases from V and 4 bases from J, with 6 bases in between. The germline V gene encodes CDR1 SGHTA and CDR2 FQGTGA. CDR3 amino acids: CASSFGITGELFF. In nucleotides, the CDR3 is TGTGCCAGCAGCTTCGGCATCACCGGGGAGCTGTTTTTT. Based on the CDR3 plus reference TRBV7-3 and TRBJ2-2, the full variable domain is GAGVSQTPSNKVTEKGKYVELRCDPISGHTALYWYRQSLGQGPEFLIYFQGTGAADDSGLPNDRFFAVRPEGSVSTLKIQRTERGDSAVYLCASSFGITGELFFGEGSRLTVL.

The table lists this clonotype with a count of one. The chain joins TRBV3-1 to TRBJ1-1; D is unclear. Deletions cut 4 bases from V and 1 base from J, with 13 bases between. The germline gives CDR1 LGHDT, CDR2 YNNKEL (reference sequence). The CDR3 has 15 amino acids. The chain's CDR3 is CASSPSARWNTEAFF. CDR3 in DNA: TGTGCCAGCAGCCCCTCCGCGCGGTGGAACACTGAAGCTTTCTTT.

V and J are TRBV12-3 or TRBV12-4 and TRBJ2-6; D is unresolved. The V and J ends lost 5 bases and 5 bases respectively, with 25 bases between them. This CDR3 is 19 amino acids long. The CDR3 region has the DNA TGTGCCAGCAGTGGCCCTAACACAGCAGACAAAAGTCGGGCCAACGTCCTGACTTTC. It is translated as CASSGPNTADKSRANVLTF.

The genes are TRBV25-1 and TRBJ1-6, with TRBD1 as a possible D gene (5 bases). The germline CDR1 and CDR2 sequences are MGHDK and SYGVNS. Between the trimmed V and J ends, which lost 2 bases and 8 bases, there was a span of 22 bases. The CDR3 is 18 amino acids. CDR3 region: CASSEPSRWQGGDSPLHF. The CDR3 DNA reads TGTGCCAGCAGTGAACCTTCTAGGTGGCAGGGAGGGGATTCACCCCTCCACTTT.

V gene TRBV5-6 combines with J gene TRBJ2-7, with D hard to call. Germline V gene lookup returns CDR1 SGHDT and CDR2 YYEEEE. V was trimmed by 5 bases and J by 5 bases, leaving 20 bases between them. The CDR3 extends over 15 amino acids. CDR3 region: CASSRRISLLHEQYF. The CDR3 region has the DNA TGTGCCAGCAGTCGGCGGATTTCCCTCCTTCACGAGCAGTACTTC.

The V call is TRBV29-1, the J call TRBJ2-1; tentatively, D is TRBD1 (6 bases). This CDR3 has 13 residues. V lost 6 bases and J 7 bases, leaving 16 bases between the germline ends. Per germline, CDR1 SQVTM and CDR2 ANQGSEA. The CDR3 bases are TGCAGCGTACGAGGGGGAACCCATAATGAGCAGTTCTTC. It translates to CSVRGGTHNEQFF.

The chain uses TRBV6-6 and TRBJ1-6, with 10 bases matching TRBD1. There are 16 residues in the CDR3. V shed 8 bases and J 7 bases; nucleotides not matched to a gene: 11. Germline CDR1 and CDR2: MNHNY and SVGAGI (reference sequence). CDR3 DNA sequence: TGTGCCAGCTCACCGGGACAGGGGACGGAAAATTCACCCCTCCACTTT. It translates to CASSPGQGTENSPLHF.

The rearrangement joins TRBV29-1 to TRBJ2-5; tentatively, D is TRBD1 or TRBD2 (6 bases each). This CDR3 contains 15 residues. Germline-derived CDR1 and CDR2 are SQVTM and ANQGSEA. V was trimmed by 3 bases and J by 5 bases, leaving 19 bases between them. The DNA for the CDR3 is TGCAGCGTTGAGGGGGCTAGCGCTAACGACGAGACCCAGTACTTC. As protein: CSVEGASANDETQYF.

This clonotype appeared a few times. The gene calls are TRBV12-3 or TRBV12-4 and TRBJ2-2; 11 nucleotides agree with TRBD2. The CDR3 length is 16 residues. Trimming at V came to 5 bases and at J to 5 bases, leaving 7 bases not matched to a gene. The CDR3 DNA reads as TGTGCCAGCAGTAGAACTAGCGGGAGCGGAACCGGGGAGCTGTTTTTT. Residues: CASSRTSGSGTGELFF.

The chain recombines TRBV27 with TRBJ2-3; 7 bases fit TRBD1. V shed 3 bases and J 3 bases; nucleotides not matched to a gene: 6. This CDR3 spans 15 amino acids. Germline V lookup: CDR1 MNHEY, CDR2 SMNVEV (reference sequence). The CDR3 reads CASSFKGAGTDTQYF. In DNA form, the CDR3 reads TGTGCCAGCAGTTTCAAGGGGGCAGGGACAGATACGCAGTATTTT.

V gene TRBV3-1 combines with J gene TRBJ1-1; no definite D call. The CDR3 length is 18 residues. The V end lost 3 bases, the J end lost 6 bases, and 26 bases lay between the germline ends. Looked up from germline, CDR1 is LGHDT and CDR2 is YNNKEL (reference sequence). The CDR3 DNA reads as TGTGCCAGCAGCCAGTCGGGTGTAAAAAGGATTGGGTCGGCTGAAGCTTTCTTT. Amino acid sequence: CASSQSGVKRIGSAEAFF.

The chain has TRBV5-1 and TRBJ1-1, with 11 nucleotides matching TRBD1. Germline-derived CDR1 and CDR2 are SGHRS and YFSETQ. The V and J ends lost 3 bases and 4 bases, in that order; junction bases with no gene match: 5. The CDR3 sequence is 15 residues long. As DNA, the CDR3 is TGCGCCAGCAGCTGGGGGGACAGGGGGGTCACTGAAGCTTTCTTT. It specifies CASSWGDRGVTEAFF. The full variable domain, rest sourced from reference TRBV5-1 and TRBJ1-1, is KAGVTQTPRYLIKTRGQQVTLSCSPISGHRSVSWYQQTPGQGLQFLFEYFSETQRNKGNFPGRFSGRQFSNSRSEMNVSTLELGDSALYLCASSWGDRGVTEAFFGQGTRLTVV.